The rows below give T cell receptor beta chains drawn from one sample of a study of T cells expressing NK-cell markers. Reprocessing the 5' RACE reads, TCRdb reports a single entry for every CDR3 protein and omits DNA. This sample's table has 200,000 to 300,000 distinct CDR3 sequences. The sequencing sample was made of blood T cells: a sorted CD56 or NKG2C T cell subset, CD4+ or CD8+ T cells, or bulk PBMC T cells (not recorded which). The receptor source for this set is a woman aged 18 to 69 in good health. CDR3s include the opening cysteine and the closing phenylalanine or tryptophan.

V,J,CDR3
TRBV20-1,TRBJ2-1,CTAPRQGTNEQFF
TRBV18,TRBJ2-2,CASSPYGTSAGGELFF
TRBV18,TRBJ1-1,CASSPGQGNTEAFF
TRBV12-3/TRBV12-4,TRBJ2-3,CASSLDRAKDTQYF
TRBV4-1,TRBJ1-5,CASSQDSYSNQPQHF
TRBV11-3,TRBJ2-5,CASSYGTAGTQYF
TRBV5-4,TRBJ2-3,CASTTGGASTDTQYF
TRBV27,TRBJ1-6,CASSLTGGWAPLHF
TRBV4-3,TRBJ2-7,CASSQGLAGGSYEQYF
TRBV12-3/TRBV12-4,TRBJ2-5,CASRPLAGQETQYF
TRBV2,TRBJ2-5,CASSEAGLAGGQETQYF
TRBV29-1,TRBJ2-5,CSAESGSGETQYF
TRBV7-9,TRBJ1-2,CASSIRDGLNYGYTF
TRBV3-1,TRBJ2-1,CASSQGRLAGGEQFF
TRBV6-1,TRBJ2-3,CASSGTGLGTDTQYF
TRBV11-2,TRBJ2-3,CASSLLPSGLTDTQYF
TRBV12-3/TRBV12-4,TRBJ1-5,CASSLGGEVHF
TRBV7-9,TRBJ2-5,CASSNRVGDRETQYF
TRBV20-1,TRBJ2-1,CSALLAGSVYNEQFF
TRBV20-1,TRBJ2-7,CSAPWAGNSYEQYF
TRBV6-1,TRBJ1-2,CASRGTGGVSNYGYTF
TRBV24-1,TRBJ2-1,CATSDSRLAKAYNEQFF
TRBV20-1,TRBJ1-3,CSAQRTGVGNTIYF
TRBV25-1,TRBJ1-4,CASSVSRDREKLFF
TRBV7-3,TRBJ2-1,CASSTSRLSYNEQFF
TRBV2,TRBJ2-5,CASSESGQGAETQYF
TRBV7-8,TRBJ2-3,CASSLGGSGVTDTQYF
TRBV6-2/TRBV6-3,TRBJ2-7,CASSAGGYYEQYF
TRBV20-1,TRBJ2-7,CSARDGEASYEQYF
TRBV10-3,TRBJ1-1,CAIRGQTDTEAFF
TRBV27,TRBJ2-3,CASSRTSGASTDTQYF
TRBV14,TRBJ2-5,CASSQDGARGETQYF
TRBV12-3/TRBV12-4,TRBJ1-5,CASSLAGTGSTQPQHF
TRBV12-3/TRBV12-4,TRBJ1-1,CASRKGVATEAFF
TRBV18,TRBJ2-5,CASSPRQGREETQYF
TRBV6-1,TRBJ1-1,CASRRDRPNTEAFF
TRBV20-1,TRBJ1-2,CSVPRRGADGYTF
TRBV6-2/TRBV6-3,TRBJ1-5,CASSRGRGLNPQPQHF
TRBV30,TRBJ2-6,CAWSSGGDSGANVLTF
TRBV7-6,TRBJ1-1,CASSFLEMTTEAFF
TRBV10-3,TRBJ2-3,CAISVQGQGTDTQYF
TRBV20-1,TRBJ1-5,CSATLGGRNQPQHF
TRBV4-3,TRBJ2-1,CASSQETGREGRQFF
TRBV7-7,TRBJ2-2,CASSSGKSGGELFF
TRBV29-1,TRBJ1-1,CSVELSDRSLNTEAFF
TRBV7-6,TRBJ1-1,CASSSGDGGWTEAFF
TRBV4-3,TRBJ2-5,CASSQDHGSGETQYF
TRBV7-2,TRBJ2-3,CASSTYRSPTDTQYF
TRBV29-1,TRBJ2-2,CSVGTSGSRTGELFF
TRBV3-1,TRBJ2-7,CATGLQKSSYEQYF
TRBV6-5,TRBJ2-3,CASSYEGGAGYTQYF
TRBV12-3/TRBV12-4,TRBJ1-4,CASIQTGSNEKLFF
TRBV15,TRBJ1-6,CATSRDSGRYYNSPLHF